The T cell receptor beta chain described here comes from a study of neurological immune-mediated disorders. This clonotype was observed many times. No antigen is known for it. TCRdb itself ran the 5' RACE reads through MiXCR, one entry per CDR3 protein. The sample has more than 50,000 distinct CDR3 sequences; 4% to 6% are singletons. The CDR3 is made up of 15 amino acids. The V gene's germline CDR1 is LGHDT and CDR2 YNNKEL (reference sequence). Deletions cut 3 bases from V and 1 base from J, with 13 bases between. Overall study findings and caveats: Expanded clones shared no CDR3 amino acid sequences across subjects, suggesting private repertoires in all groups. Falling below healthy controls, multiple sclerosis showed the least TCR clonal expansion, while HTLV-1-associated myelopathy showed the most.

J is TRBJ2-7 and V is TRBV3-1; D perhaps matches TRBD1 (5 bases). Sequenced sample: PBMCs. The TCR comes from a woman in her 30s with multiple sclerosis. CDR3 loop: CASSQGWGQSYEQYF. CDR3 DNA sequence: TGTGCCAGCAGCCAGGGATGGGGCCAATCCTACGAGCAGTACTTC.